This TCR beta chain was identified during a study of early T cells in non-severe SARS-CoV-2 infection. Study summary: Unpaired chains resulted from sequencing bulk RNA of unsorted whole blood. Whole-study findings and limits: Anti-spike CD8 responses were favored in VDJdb matching, and private and CD4 specificities were missed.

Remarks on this clonotype: Its antigen is not identified.

Unique molecular identifiers were attached to individual cDNA molecules. TCRdb re-called the 5' RACE reads with MiXCR, one entry per CDR3 protein. The profile shows more than 20,000 distinct CDR3 sequences, less than 5% of them singletons. With 6 bases clipped from V and 6 bases from J, the junction kept 10 bases outside the gene matches. This CDR3 has 15 amino acids. The germline V gene encodes CDR1 SGHRS and CDR2 YFSETQ. The material sequenced was whole blood. The sequence derives from an adult who was a healthcare worker with PCR-confirmed SARS-CoV-2 infection or an uninfected control (not recorded which). This sequence joins TRBV5-1 and TRBJ2-1, with 9 bases aligning to TRBD2. CDR3 sequence reads: CASTALTSGANEQFF. CDR3 DNA: TGCGCCAGCACGGCACTGACTAGCGGAGCCAATGAGCAGTTCTTC.